The sequence of this T cell receptor (beta chain) was determined in a study of blood T cell repertoires in COVID-19. Study at large: Nucleic acid was either cDNA or gDNA, and it came from T cells, B-cell-depleted T cells, or PBMCs.

There are 17 residues in the CDR3. The junction had 10 bases not matched to a gene; V was cut back by 3 bases and J by 3 bases. In the original processing: Reference gene primers were amplified, and this amplification served to estimate nucleated cell counts. Repertoires were generated with immunoSEQ multiplex PCR, while TCRdb's copy carries only in-frame clones and drops some. For V, J and clone size, that table is used; D and trimming come from the DNA. The sample has 320,000 or so clones, 89% seen once; the top ten hold over 4%. Adults between about 18 and 95 years of age took part from fewer than 30 US areas. Membership in each cohort depended on participant-reported clinical history.

The J gene is TRBJ2-5, the V gene TRBV5-3; TRBD1 agrees at 11 bases. TRBV5-3 falls under the ORF class, with uncertain function. Input material: PBMCs or T cells enriched from blood (not recorded which). This TCR was recovered from a man aged 55 to 70 who had recovered from COVID-19. CDR3 coding DNA: TGTGCCAGAAGCTCAAATGCCGGGACAGGGGGTGAAGAGACCCAGTACTTC. Its protein is CARSSNAGTGGEETQYF.